This T cell receptor beta chain comes out of a study of T cell changes during pregnancy in multiple sclerosis. The germline gives CDR1 MDHEN, CDR2 SYDVKM. V dropped 5 bases and J dropped 8; count of bases not matched to a gene: 4. The CDR3 extends over 13 amino acids. Some clones are missing from TCRdb's copy, which holds only in-frame ones; the method was immunoSEQ multiplex PCR. Of 58,000 or so clones listed, roughly 90% are singletons. The receptor was derived from a female donor with multiple sclerosis, enrolled in a pregnancy study. The sample here was peripheral blood, taken in the first trimester of pregnancy. J is TRBJ2-1 and V is TRBV28; 9 bases are shared with TRBD2. The CDR3 spells CASSGREGHEQFF. The CDR3, as DNA: TGTGCCAGCAGTGGGCGGGAGGGCCATGAGCAGTTCTTC. The variable domain in full, with the rest retrieved from reference TRBV28 and TRBJ2-1, is DVKVTQSSRYLVKRTGEKVFLECVQDMDHENMFWYRQDPGLGLRLIYFSYDVKMKEKGDIPEGYSVSREKKERFSLILESASTNQTSMYLCASSGREGHEQFFGPGTRLTVL.